The source of this T cell receptor (beta chain) is a study of cytomegalovirus exposure and HLA in healthy donors. Findings and limits, study-wide: Presence/absence analyses treated sequencing depth as roughly uniform across donors. An analysis that was carried out later associated fewer than 20,000 TCR beta sequences with HLA alleles at 0.05 false discovery rate.

A multiplex PCR was run with 60 Vbeta primers and 13 Jbeta primers. TCRdb keeps only in-frame clones here, not all; method: immunoSEQ multiplex PCR. The data hold tens of thousands of clones, with 72% observed a single time. Notes on this clone: The antigen is unknown.

This receptor was obtained from a woman aged 50 to 60 in good health and CMV-seropositive. Specimen: PBMCs.

The DNA of the CDR3 is TGTGCCAGCAGTGAAGTCGGGACTAGGACCTATGAGCAGTTCTTC. This gives the protein CASSEVGTRTYEQFF. J is TRBJ2-1 and V is TRBV2, with TRBD2 matching over 8 bases. V was pared by 1 base and J by 8 bases, with 7 bases of the junction left unmatched. The germline V gene encodes CDR1 SNHLY and CDR2 FYNNEI. CDR3 length: 15 residues.